Each of the 17 T cell receptor beta chains below was sequenced from the same sample in a study of spatial heterogeneity in lung cancer (dated by TCRdb to between 2017 and 2020). The library was made by 5' RACE. The reads were generated on a NextSeq 500. Starting from the raw public reads, TCRdb applied fastp trimming at Q25, assembled clones with MiXCR and retained in-frame beta chains. For every CDR3 protein sequence, its rows merge into one entry that carries the most common genes and DNA. The sample has about 18,000 distinct CDR3 sequences on record, under 20% of them singletons. In total, the top ten clones hold roughly an eighth of the sample. The label giving this sample's time point can be read as: sample taken at primary tumor resection. For TCR sequencing, whole RNA was extracted from tumor and nontumor lung tissue, or from cryopreserved PBMC samples, and no cell sorting was done. The sample consisted of PBMCs, taken at surgery. These receptors all stem from a male donor with early-stage non-small cell lung cancer.

This clonotype was counted many times. V usage is TRBV14 and J usage is TRBJ1-1; D is unclear. CDR3 size: 12 residues. The V and J ends lost 2 bases and 7 bases respectively, with 8 bases between them. Germline V CDR1 and CDR2: SGHDN, FVKESK. As DNA, the CDR3 is TGTGCCAGCAGCCAACTCTTGCGTGAAGCTTTCTTT. Residues: CASSQLLREAFF.

Of note for this clonotype: With a much larger clone just one base away, this may be a read error. V is TRBV20-1 and J is TRBJ1-2; D gene ambiguous. Trimming took off 0 bases at V and 4 bases at J, with 9 bases between the two ends. Germline CDR1 reads DFQATT; CDR2 reads SNEGSKA (reference sequence). The CDR3 length is 13 residues. Here the CDR3 DNA reads TGCAGTGCTAGAGATCTAGACCTCTATGGCTACACCTTC. Protein product: CSARDLDLYGYTF.

Regarding this clonotype: A read error may explain this, as a much larger clone is one base away. The chain uses TRBV12-3 or TRBV12-4 and TRBJ1-2; D possibly corresponds to TRBD1 (5 bases). V lost 5 bases to trimming and J lost 1 base, with 17 bases between them. The CDR3 has 16 residues. CDR3: CASSTSDTRFNYGYTF. DNA of the CDR3: TGTGCCAGCAGTACCTCGGACACCCGATTTAACTATGGCTACACCTTC.

This clonotype has just a few counts. The chain links TRBV3-1 to TRBJ2-5; D is perhaps TRBD1 (5 bases). CDR3 length equals 16 residues. The V gene's germline CDR1 is LGHDT and CDR2 YNNKEL (reference sequence). The V and J ends lost 5 bases and 1 base respectively, with 17 bases between them. The CDR3 reads CASSEADSFFQETQYF. The CDR3 nucleotides are TGTGCCAGCAGCGAGGCCGACAGCTTTTTCCAAGAGACCCAGTACTTC.

This rearrangement joins TRBV10-1 to TRBJ1-3; D possibly corresponds to TRBD1 (5 bases). Germline V gives CDR1 WNHNN, CDR2 SYGVQD (reference sequence). Trimming took 2 bases from V and 4 from J, leaving 9 bases between them. The CDR3 is made up of 14 amino acids. The CDR3 DNA reads as TGCGCCAGCAGTGAGGGACATAAAGGAAACACCATATATTTT. Amino acid sequence: CASSEGHKGNTIYF.

Note on this clonotype: It may be a read error: a sequence one base away is much more abundant. This chain uses TRBV13 with TRBJ2-1; no definite D call. This CDR3 contains 15 residues. Germline loops: CDR1 PRHDT, CDR2 FYEKMQ (reference sequence). CDR3 sequence: CASSLDKSSYNERFF. The DNA for the CDR3 is TGTGCCAGCAGCTTAGATAAGAGCTCCTACAATGAGCGGTTCTTC. The full variable domain, in which reference TRBV13 and TRBJ2-1 provide the parts outside the CDR3, is AAGVIQSPRHLIKEKRETATLKCYPIPRHDTVYWYQQGPGQDPQFLISFYEKMQSDKGSIPDRFSAQQFSDYHSELNMSSLELGDSALYFCASSLDKSSYNERFFGPGTRLTVL.

J is TRBJ2-2 and V is TRBV9; D might be TRBD2 (6 bases). Germline V gene lookup returns CDR1 SGDLS and CDR2 YYNGEE. V lost 4 bases, J lost 0 bases, and 10 bases lay in between. This CDR3 is built from 15 residues. The CDR3: CASSRTSSNTGELFF. The CDR3 region has the DNA TGTGCCAGCAGCCGTACTAGCTCGAACACCGGGGAGCTGTTTTTT.

This clonotype was seen ten or more times. The V and J genes are TRBV12-3 or TRBV12-4 and TRBJ1-2, with TRBD1 matching over 7 bases. The CDR3 has 14 residues. J lost 6 bases, V lost 5 bases, and 9 bases had no gene match. The CDR3 reads CASSLTGINHGYTF. In DNA form, the CDR3 reads TGTGCCAGCAGTCTGACAGGGATTAATCATGGCTACACCTTC.

This clonotype was seen more than once but under ten times. V and J are TRBV29-1 and TRBJ2-5; 9 bases match TRBD1. Trimming at V came to 3 bases and at J to 5 bases, leaving 4 bases not matched to a gene. Germline-derived CDR1 and CDR2 are SQVTM and ANQGSEA. The CDR3 covers 13 residues. The CDR3 sequence: CSVERQGGETQYF. DNA of the CDR3: TGCAGCGTTGAGCGACAGGGGGGTGAGACCCAGTACTTC.

This clonotype has a handful of counts. This chain joins TRBV12-3 or TRBV12-4 and TRBJ1-1, with TRBD1 as a possible D gene (6 bases). The CDR3 totals 14 residues. V was shortened by 2 bases and J by 3 bases, with 10 bases between the two germline ends. The CDR3 bases are TGTGCCAGCAGTTTACAGGGGAGGGACACTGAAGCTTTCTTT. Translation gives CASSLQGRDTEAFF.

This clonotype was detected many times. The V gene is TRBV24-1, the J gene TRBJ2-3; D is unclear. This CDR3 contains 13 residues. V was trimmed by 4 bases and J by 2 bases, leaving 6 bases between them. Germline values: CDR1 KGHDR, CDR2 SFDVKD. The CDR3 region has the DNA TGTGCCACCAGTGACGACACCACAGATACGCAGTATTTT. Translating it yields CATSDDTTDTQYF.

This clonotype was seen ten or more times. This chain uses TRBV11-1 with TRBJ2-5, with D maybe TRBD1 (6 bases). Germline CDR1 is SGHAT and CDR2 is FQDESV (reference sequence). Trimming pared 4 bases from V and 2 bases from J, leaving 8 bases between. The CDR3 is 13 residues long. The CDR3: CASSSGQQETQYF. CDR3 coding DNA: TGTGCCAGCAGCTCGGGACAACAAGAGACCCAGTACTTC.

The chain joins TRBV7-9 to TRBJ2-7; D is unresolved. This CDR3 region has 12 residues. From germline, CDR1 is SEHNR and CDR2 FQNEAQ (reference sequence). V was trimmed by 1 base and J by 2 bases, leaving 3 bases between them. This chain's CDR3 is CASSLEAYEQYF. Here the CDR3 DNA reads TGTGCCAGCAGCTTAGAGGCCTACGAGCAGTACTTC.

The chain joins TRBV28 to TRBJ1-1; D is ambiguous. CDR3 length: 15 amino acids. The germline V gene encodes CDR1 MDHEN and CDR2 SYDVKM. The ends were cut back, 4 bases at V and 0 bases at J, with 12 bases in the middle. The CDR3 spells CASSSPGRVNTEAFF. In DNA, the CDR3 is TGTGCCAGCAGTTCCCCCGGACGGGTGAACACTGAAGCTTTCTTT.

The V call is TRBV29-1, the J call TRBJ2-5; D uncertain. Germline V CDR1 and CDR2: SQVTM, ANQGSEA. The CDR3 has 12 residues. V was cut by 4 bases and J by 4 bases, with 10 bases left in between. The CDR3 here is CSVGGDSETQYF. DNA for the CDR3: TGCAGCGTTGGCGGAGATTCAGAGACCCAGTACTTC. The variable domain in full, completed from reference TRBV29-1 and TRBJ2-5, reads SAVISQKPSRDICQRGTSLTIQCQVDSQVTMMFWYRQQPGQSLTLIATANQGSEATYESGFVIDKFPISRPNLTFSTLTVSNMSPEDSSIYLCSVGGDSETQYFGPGTRLLVL.

The chain couples TRBV10-1 to TRBJ2-1; 12 bases are a match to TRBD2. This CDR3 region has 15 residues. V was pared by 4 bases and J by 7 bases, with 5 bases of the junction left unmatched. Germline V gives CDR1 WNHNN, CDR2 SYGVQD (reference sequence). The CDR3 sequence is CASSAGLAGTNEQFF. CDR3 DNA: TGCGCCAGCAGTGCAGGACTAGCGGGGACGAATGAGCAGTTCTTC.

The chain uses TRBV6-2 or TRBV6-3 and TRBJ2-7, with 8 bases identical to TRBD1. The CDR3 is 13 residues long. J gave up 3 bases and V 10 bases, and 8 bases lay outside the gene matches. Germline CDR1 MNHEY, CDR2 SVGEGT. The CDR3 DNA sequence: TGTGCCACCCGCAGGGGGCTTGACTACGAGCAGTACTTC. This codes for CATRRGLDYEQYF.